This entry features one TCR beta chain sequence. Its antigen is unidentified. The sample is drawn from a study of T cells in Graves' hyperthyroidism and ophthalmopathy. Study-wide results and caveats: Most clonotypes expanded in thyroid above 0.001 were likewise present in blood.

Amplification of TCR beta CDR3 regions was performed using RNA transcripts as template. The HTBI set primed first-round TCR CDR3 RT-PCR. TCRdb called the multiplex PCR reads again in MiXCR, with one record for every CDR3 protein. The data hold about 370,000 distinct CDR3 sequences, with 13% to 15% observed a single time. Trimming stripped 6 bases from V and 1 base from J, with 16 bases between. The CDR3 is 15 residues long. Per germline, CDR1 MDHEN and CDR2 SYDVKM. Inclusion characteristics of ophthalmopathy patients comprised a Clinical Activity Score of at least 3, a NOSPECS grade of at least 4, and duration under 3 months. Patients with uncontrolled infections, other autoimmune diseases, pregnancy or lactation were excluded.

Input material: blood. This receptor was taken from a woman in her sixties or seventies with Graves' ophthalmopathy. This sequence joins TRBV28 and TRBJ2-7; weak D call: TRBD1 (6 bases). The DNA for the CDR3 is TGTGCCAGCAGCCCAACGGACAGTAAGTCCTACGAGCAGTACTTC. Its translation is CASSPTDSKSYEQYF.